This TCR beta chain is from a study of T cell responses to AZD1222 COVID-19 vaccine. Produced via immunoSEQ multiplex PCR; TCRdb's table is partial and in-frame only. The data contain tens of thousands of clones, about 80% of them seen just once; the ten biggest clones take up about 6.5%. This CDR3 is built from 13 residues. CDR1 is SQVTM, CDR2 ANQGSEA, per germline. J was trimmed by 7 bases and V by 7 bases; bases with no gene match: 8. The material sequenced was peripheral blood, taken 28 days after the second AZD1222 dose. J is TRBJ1-5 and V is TRBV29-1, with 9 bases lining up with TRBD1. This receptor was taken from an adult who received the AZD1222 COVID-19 vaccine. The CDR3 region has the DNA TGCAGCGCCCTAGACAGGGGGGACCAGCCCCAGCATTTT. This gives the protein CSALDRGDQPQHF.